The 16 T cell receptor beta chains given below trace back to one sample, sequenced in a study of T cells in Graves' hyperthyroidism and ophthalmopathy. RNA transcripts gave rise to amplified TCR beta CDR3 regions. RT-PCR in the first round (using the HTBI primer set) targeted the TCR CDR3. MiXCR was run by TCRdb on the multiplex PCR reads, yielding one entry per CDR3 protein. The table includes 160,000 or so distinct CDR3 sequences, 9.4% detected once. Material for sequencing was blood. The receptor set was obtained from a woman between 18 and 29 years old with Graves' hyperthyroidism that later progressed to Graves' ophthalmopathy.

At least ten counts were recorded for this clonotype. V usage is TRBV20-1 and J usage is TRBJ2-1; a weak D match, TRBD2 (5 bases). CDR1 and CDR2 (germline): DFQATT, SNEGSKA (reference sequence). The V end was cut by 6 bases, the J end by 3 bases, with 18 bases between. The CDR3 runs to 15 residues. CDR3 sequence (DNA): TGCAGTGCCGGCGGAAGCAGCGGCCTCTACAATGAGCAGTTCTTC. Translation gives CSAGGSSGLYNEQFF.

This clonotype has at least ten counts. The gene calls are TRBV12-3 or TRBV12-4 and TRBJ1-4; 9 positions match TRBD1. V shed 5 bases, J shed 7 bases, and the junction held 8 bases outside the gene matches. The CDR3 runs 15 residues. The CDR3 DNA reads TGTGCCAGCAGTACGACAGGGGGATTATCTGAAAAACTGTTTTTT. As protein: CASSTTGGLSEKLFF.

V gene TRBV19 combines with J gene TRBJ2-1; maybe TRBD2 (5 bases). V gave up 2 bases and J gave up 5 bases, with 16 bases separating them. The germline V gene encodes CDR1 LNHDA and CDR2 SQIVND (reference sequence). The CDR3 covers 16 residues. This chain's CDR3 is CASSISSGNKNNEQFF. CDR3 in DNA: TGTGCCAGTAGTATAAGCAGCGGCAACAAGAACAATGAGCAGTTCTTC.

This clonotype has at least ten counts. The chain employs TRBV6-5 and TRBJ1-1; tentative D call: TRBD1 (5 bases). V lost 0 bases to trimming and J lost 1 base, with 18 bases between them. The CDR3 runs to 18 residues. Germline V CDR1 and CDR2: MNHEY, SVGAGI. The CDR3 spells CASSYSLVRGAENTEAFF. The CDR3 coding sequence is TGTGCCAGCAGTTACTCTCTGGTACGTGGGGCTGAGAACACTGAAGCTTTCTTT.

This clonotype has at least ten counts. The CDR3 spells CASSLVGTGVYEQYF. In DNA, the CDR3 is TGTGCCAGCAGTTTAGTGGGGACAGGGGTCTACGAGCAGTACTTC. The rearrangement uses TRBV12-3 or TRBV12-4 and TRBJ2-7, with 10 nucleotides matching TRBD1. This CDR3 has 15 residues. J lost 3 bases, V lost 1 base, and 3 bases had no gene match.

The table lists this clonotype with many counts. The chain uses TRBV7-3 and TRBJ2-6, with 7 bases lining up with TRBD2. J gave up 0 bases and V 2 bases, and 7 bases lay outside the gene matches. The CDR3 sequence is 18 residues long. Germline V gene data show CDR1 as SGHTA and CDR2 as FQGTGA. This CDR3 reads CASSLRLADPSGANVLTF. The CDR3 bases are TGTGCCAGCAGCTTACGGCTAGCGGACCCCTCTGGGGCCAACGTCCTGACTTTC.

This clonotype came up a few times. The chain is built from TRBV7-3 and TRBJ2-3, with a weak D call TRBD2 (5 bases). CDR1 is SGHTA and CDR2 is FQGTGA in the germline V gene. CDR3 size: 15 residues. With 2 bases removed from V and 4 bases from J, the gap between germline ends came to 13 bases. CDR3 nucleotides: TGTGCCAGCAGCTTAGTTGGGGAGATTTCAGATACGCAGTATTTT. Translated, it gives CASSLVGEISDTQYF.

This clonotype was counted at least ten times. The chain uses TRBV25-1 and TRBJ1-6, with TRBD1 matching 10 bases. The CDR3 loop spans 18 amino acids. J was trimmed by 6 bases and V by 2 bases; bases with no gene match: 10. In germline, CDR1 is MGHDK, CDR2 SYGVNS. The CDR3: CASSETGTGVFGNSPLHF. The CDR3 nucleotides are TGTGCCAGCAGTGAAACTGGGACAGGGGTCTTTGGTAATTCACCCCTCCACTTT.

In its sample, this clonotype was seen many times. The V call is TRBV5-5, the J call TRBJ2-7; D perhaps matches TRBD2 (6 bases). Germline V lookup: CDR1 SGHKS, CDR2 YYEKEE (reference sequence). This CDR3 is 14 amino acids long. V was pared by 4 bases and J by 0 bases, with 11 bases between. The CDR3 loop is CASSESEGSYEQYF. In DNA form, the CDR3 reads TGTGCCAGCAGCGAATCGGAGGGCTCCTACGAGCAGTACTTC.

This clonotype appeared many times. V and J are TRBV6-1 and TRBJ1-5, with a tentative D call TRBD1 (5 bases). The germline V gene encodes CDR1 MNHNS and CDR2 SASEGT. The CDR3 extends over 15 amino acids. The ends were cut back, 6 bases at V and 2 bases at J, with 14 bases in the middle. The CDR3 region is CASRGGGTGNQPQHF. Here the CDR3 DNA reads TGTGCCAGCAGGGGTGGCGGGACGGGCAATCAGCCCCAGCATTTT.

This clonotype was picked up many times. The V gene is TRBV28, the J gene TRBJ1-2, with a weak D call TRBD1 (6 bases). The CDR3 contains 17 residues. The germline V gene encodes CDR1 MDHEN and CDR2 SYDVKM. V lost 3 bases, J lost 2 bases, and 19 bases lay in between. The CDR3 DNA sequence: TGTGCCAGCAGTTTCGCTTATGACAGGTTCGGGAACTATGGCTACACCTTC. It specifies CASSFAYDRFGNYGYTF.

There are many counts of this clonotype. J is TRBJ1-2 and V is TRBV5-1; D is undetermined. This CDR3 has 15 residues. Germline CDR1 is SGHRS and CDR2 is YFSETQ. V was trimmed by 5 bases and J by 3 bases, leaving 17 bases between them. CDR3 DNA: TGCGCCAGCAGTCCTAAACCCCCCGTTGACTATGGCTACACCTTC. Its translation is CASSPKPPVDYGYTF.

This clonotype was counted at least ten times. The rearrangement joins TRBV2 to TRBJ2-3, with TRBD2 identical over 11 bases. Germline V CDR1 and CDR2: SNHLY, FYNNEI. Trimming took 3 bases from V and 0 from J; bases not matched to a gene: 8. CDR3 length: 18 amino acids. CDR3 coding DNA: TGTGCCAGCAGTGATCGACTAGCGGGGAGCACTAGCACAGATACGCAGTATTTT. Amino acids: CASSDRLAGSTSTDTQYF.

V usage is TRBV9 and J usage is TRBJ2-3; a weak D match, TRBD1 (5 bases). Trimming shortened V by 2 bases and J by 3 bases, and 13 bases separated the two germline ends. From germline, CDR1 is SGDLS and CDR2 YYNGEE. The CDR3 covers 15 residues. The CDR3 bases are TGTGCCAGCAGCGTTAGCAGGGTGTCAACAGATACGCAGTATTTT. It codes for CASSVSRVSTDTQYF.

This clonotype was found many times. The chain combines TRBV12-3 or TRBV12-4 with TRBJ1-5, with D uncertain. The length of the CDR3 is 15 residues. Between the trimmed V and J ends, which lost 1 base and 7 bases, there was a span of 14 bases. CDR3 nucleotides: TGTGCCAGCAGTTTAGAGGGCGGTGTGGACCAGCCCCAGCATTTT. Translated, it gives CASSLEGGVDQPQHF.

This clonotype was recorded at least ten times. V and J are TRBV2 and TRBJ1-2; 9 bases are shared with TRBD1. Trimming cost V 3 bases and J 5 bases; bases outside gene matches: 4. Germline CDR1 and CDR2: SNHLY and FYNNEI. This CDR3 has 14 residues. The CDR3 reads CASSDRDRVYGYTF. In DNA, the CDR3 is TGTGCCAGCAGTGACCGGGACAGGGTTTATGGCTACACCTTC.